This T cell receptor (beta chain) was observed in a study of glioma-infiltrating T cells after dendritic cell vaccination. Study context: Treatment, given 2003 to 2012, was autologous tumor lysate-pulsed dendritic cell vaccination.

Regarding time point: after dendritic cell vaccination, including at tumor progression/relapse. TCRdb keeps only in-frame clones here, not all; method: immunoSEQ multiplex PCR. The sample carries roughly 100,000 clones, about 90% recorded once. The CDR3 has 13 amino acids. V was shortened by 4 bases and J by 0 bases, with 5 bases between the two germline ends. In germline, CDR1 is MNHEY, CDR2 SMNVEV (reference sequence). The V call is TRBV27, the J call TRBJ2-3, with no clear D. The sample was blood, taken after dendritic cell vaccination. This sequence was found in a human donor with glioblastoma. In DNA form, the CDR3 reads TGTGCCAGCAGTTCAACTAGCACAGATACGCAGTATTTT. Translated: CASSSTSTDTQYF.